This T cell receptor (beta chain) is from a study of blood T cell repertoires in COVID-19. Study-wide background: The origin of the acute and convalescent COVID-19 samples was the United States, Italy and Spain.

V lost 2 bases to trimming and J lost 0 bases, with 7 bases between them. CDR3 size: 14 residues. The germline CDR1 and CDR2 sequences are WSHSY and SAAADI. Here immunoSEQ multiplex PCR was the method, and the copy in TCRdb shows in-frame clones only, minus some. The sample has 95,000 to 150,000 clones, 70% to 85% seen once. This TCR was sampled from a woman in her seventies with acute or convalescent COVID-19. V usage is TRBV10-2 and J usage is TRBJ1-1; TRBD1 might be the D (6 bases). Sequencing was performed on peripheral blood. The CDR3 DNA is TGCGCCAGCAGTGAGGGGGGCTTGAACACTGAAGCTTTCTTT. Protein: CASSEGGLNTEAFF.